This T cell receptor (beta chain) was captured by sequencing in a study of cytomegalovirus exposure and HLA in healthy donors. On this clone: Its target is not known.

Germline V CDR1 and CDR2: SEHNR, FQNEAQ (reference sequence). V was trimmed by 0 bases and J by 2 bases, leaving 17 bases between them. The CDR3 loop spans 17 amino acids. Study observations and caveats: Sequencing depth across donors, presence/absence analyses assumed, was roughly uniform. Follow-up analysis found HLA locus-dependent TCR association rates, highest for DRB1 and lowest for HLA-C. Accounts indicate the classifier identified cytomegalovirus status with strong specificity and sensitivity.

Primers: 60 Vbeta forward and 13 Jbeta reverse. Here immunoSEQ multiplex PCR was the method, and the copy in TCRdb shows in-frame clones only, minus some. The sample contains some 200,000 clones, over 75% of which appear only once. The V and J genes are TRBV7-9 and TRBJ2-7; possible D gene TRBD2, 7 bases. The sequencing sample was made of PBMCs. This TCR came from a girl less than two years old in good health and CMV-seronegative. CDR3: CASSLARGGGFPYEQYF. The CDR3 region has the DNA TGTGCCAGCAGCTTAGCGAGGGGGGGTGGTTTCCCCTACGAGCAGTACTTC.